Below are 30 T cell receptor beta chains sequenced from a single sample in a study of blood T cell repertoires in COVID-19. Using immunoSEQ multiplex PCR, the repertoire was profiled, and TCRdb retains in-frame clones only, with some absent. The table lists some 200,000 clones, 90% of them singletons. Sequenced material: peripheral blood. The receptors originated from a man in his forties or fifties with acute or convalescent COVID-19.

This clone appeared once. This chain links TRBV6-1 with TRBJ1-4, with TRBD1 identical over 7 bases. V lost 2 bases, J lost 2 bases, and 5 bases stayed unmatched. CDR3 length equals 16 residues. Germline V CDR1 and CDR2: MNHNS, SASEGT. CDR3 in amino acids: CASSELPRGTNEKLFF. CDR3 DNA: TGTGCCAGCAGTGAACTTCCCAGGGGGACTAATGAAAAACTGTTTTTT.

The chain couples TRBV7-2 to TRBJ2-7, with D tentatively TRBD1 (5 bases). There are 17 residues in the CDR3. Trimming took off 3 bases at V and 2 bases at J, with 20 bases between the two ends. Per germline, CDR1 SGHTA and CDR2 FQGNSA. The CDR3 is CASSFTGWLILTYEQYV. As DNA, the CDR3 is TGTGCCAGCAGCTTTACAGGCTGGTTAATCCTAACCTACGAGCAGTACGTC.

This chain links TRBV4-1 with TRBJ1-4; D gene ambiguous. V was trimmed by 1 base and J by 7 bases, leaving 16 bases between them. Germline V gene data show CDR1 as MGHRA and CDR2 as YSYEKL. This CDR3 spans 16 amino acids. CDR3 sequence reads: CASSQVLRGLGEKLFF. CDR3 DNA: TGCGCCAGCAGCCAAGTTTTGCGAGGCCTCGGTGAAAAACTGTTTTTT.

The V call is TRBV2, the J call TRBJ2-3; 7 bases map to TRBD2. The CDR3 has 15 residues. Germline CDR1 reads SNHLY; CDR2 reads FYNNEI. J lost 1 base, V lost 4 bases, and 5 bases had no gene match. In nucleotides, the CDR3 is TGTGCCAGCAGTGTGGCTGGGGGGGGCACAGATACGCAGTATTTT. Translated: CASSVAGGGTDTQYF.

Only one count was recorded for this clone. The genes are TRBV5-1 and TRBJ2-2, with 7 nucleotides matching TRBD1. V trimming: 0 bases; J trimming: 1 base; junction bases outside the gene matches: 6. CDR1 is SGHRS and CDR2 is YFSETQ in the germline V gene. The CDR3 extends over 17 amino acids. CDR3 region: CASSLAGTARNTGELFF. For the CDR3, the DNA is TGCGCCAGCAGCTTGGCCGGGACAGCCAGGAACACCGGGGAGCTGTTTTTT.

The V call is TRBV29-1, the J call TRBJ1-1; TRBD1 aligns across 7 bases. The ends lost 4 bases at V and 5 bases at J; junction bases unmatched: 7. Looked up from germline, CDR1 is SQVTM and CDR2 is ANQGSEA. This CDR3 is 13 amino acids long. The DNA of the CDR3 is TGCAGCGTTGTCCAGACAGGGATTACTGAAGCTTTCTTT. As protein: CSVVQTGITEAFF.

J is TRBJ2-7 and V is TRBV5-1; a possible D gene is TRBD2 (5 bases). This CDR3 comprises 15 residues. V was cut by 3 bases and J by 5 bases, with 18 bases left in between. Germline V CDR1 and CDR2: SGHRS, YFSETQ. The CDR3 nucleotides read TGCGCCAGCAGCTCGGGCGGGTCTAGTATAGACGAGCAGTACTTC. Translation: CASSSGGSSIDEQYF. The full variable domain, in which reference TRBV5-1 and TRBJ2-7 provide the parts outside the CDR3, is KAGVTQTPRYLIKTRGQQVTLSCSPISGHRSVSWYQQTPGQGLQFLFEYFSETQRNKGNFPGRFSGRQFSNSRSEMNVSTLELGDSALYLCASSSGGSSIDEQYFGPGTRLTVT.

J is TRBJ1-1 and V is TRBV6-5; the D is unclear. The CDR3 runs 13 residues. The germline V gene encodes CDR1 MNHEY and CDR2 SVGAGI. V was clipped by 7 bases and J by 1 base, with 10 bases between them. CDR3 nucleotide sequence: TGTGCCAGCACTCTCTTCCCGAACACTGAAGCTTTCTTT. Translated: CASTLFPNTEAFF.

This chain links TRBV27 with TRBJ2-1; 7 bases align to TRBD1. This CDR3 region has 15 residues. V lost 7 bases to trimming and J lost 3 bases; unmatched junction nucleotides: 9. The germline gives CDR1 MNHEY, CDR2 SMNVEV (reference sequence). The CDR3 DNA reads TGTGCCAGCACCATCGGAACAGGGGTCTACAATGAGCAGTTCTTC. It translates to CASTIGTGVYNEQFF.

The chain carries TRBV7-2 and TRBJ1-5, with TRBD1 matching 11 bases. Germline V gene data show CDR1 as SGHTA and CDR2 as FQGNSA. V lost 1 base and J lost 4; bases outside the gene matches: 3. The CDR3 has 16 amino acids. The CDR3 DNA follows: TGTGCCAGCAGCTTAGACGGGACAGGGGGAAATCAGCCCCAGCATTTT. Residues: CASSLDGTGGNQPQHF.

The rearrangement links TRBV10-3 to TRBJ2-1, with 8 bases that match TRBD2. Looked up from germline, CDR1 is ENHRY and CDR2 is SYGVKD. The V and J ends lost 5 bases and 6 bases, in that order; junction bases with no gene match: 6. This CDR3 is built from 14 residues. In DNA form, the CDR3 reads TGTGCCATCAGTCTTACTAGCGGCGTCAATGAGCAGTTCTTC. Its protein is CAISLTSGVNEQFF.

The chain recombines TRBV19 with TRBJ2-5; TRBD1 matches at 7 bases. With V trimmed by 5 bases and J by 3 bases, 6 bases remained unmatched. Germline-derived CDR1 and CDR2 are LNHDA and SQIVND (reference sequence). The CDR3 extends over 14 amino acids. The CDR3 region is CASSPDQGEETQYF. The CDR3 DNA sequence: TGTGCCAGTAGTCCAGACCAGGGGGAAGAGACCCAGTACTTC.

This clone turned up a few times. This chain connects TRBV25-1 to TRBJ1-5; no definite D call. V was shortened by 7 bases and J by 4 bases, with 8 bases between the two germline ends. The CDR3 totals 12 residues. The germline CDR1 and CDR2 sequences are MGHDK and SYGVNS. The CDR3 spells CASTTLNQPQHF. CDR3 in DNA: TGTGCCAGCACGACACTTAATCAGCCCCAGCATTTT.

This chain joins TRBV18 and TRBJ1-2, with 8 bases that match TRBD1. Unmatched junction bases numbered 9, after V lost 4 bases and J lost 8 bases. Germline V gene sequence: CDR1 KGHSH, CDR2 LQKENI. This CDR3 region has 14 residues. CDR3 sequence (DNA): TGTGCCAGCTCACTGCGACAGGGGCTGGAGGGCTACACCTTC. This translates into CASSLRQGLEGYTF. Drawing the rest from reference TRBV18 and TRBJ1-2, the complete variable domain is NAGVMQNPRHLVRRRGQEARLRCSPMKGHSHVYWYRQLPEEGLKFMVYLQKENIIDESGMPKERFSAEFPKEGPSILRIQQVVRGDSAAYFCASSLRQGLEGYTFGSGTRLTVV.

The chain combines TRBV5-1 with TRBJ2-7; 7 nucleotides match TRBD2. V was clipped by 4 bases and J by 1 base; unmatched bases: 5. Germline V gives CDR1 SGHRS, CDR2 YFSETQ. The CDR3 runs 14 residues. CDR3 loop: CASSRGGGSYEQYF. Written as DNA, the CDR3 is TGCGCCAGCAGCCGAGGCGGGGGATCCTACGAGCAGTACTTC.

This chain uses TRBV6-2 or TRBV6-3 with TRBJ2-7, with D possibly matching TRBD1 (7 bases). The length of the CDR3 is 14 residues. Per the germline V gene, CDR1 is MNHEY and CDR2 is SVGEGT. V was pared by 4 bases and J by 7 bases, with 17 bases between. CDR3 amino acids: CASSSWTGGGEQYF. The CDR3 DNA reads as TGTGCCAGCAGTTCGTGGACAGGCGGAGGGGAGCAGTACTTC.

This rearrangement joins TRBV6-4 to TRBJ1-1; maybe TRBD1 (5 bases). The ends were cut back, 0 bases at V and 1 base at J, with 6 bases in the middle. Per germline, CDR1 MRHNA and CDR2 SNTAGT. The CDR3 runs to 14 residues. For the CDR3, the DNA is TGTGCCAGCAGTGACTCCGACAGGAACACTGAAGCTTTCTTT. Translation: CASSDSDRNTEAFF.

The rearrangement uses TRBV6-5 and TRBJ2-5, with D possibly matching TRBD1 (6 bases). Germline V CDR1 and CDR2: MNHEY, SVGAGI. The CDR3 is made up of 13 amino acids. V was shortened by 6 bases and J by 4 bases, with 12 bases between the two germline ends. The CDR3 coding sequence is TGTGCCAGCAGAGCCGGACAGCGAGAGACCCAGTACTTC. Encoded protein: CASRAGQRETQYF.

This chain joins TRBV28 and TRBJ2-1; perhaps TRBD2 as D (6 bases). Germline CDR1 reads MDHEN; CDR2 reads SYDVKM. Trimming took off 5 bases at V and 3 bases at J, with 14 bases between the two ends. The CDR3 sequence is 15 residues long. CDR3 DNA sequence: TGTGCCAGCAGTACCTGGCGGGGCGACTACAATGAGCAGTTCTTC. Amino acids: CASSTWRGDYNEQFF.

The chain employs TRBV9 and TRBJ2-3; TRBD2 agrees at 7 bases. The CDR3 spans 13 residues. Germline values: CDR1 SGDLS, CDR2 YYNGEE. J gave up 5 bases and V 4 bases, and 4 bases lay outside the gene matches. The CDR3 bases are TGTGCCAGCAGCCTCCTAGCGGAAGATACGCAGTATTTT. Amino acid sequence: CASSLLAEDTQYF.

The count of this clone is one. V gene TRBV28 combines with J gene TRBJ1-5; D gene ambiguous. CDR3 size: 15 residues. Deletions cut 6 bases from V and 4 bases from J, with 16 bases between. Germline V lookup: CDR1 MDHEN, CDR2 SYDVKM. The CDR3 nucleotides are TGTGCCAGCAGGAACAATCGCATGATTAATCAGCCCCAGCATTTT. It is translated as CASRNNRMINQPQHF. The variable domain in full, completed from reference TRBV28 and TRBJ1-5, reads DVKVTQSSRYLVKRTGEKVFLECVQDMDHENMFWYRQDPGLGLRLIYFSYDVKMKEKGDIPEGYSVSREKKERFSLILESASTNQTSMYLCASRNNRMINQPQHFGDGTRLSIL.

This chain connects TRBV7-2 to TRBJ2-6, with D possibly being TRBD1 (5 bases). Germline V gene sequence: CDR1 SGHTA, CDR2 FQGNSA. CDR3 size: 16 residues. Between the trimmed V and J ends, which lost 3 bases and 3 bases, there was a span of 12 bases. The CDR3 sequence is CASSLIGALGANVLTF. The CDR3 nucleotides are TGTGCCAGCAGCTTGATAGGGGCGCTTGGGGCCAACGTCCTGACTTTC.

CDR3 residues: CASSRPGGSQETQYF. As DNA, the CDR3 is TGTGCCAGCAGCCGTCCGGGGGGGTCCCAAGAGACCCAGTACTTC. J is TRBJ2-5 and V is TRBV7-9; 8 positions agree with TRBD2. With 5 bases clipped from V and 1 base from J, the junction kept 6 bases outside the gene matches. CDR1 is SEHNR and CDR2 is FQNEAQ in the germline V gene (reference sequence). The CDR3 length is 15 residues.

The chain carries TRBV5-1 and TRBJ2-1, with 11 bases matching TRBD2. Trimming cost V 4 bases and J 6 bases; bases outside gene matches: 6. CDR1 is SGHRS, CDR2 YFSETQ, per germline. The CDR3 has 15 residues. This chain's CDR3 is CASSGGGTSGNEQFF. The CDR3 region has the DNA TGCGCCAGCAGCGGAGGGGGGACTAGCGGCAATGAGCAGTTCTTC.

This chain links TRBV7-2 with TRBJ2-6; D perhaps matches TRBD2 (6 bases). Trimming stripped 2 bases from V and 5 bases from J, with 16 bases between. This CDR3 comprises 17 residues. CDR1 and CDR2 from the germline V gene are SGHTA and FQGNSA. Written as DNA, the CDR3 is TGTGCCAGCAGCTTACCGCGGGGTGCCCTCCGGGCCAACGTCCTGACTTTC. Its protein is CASSLPRGALRANVLTF.

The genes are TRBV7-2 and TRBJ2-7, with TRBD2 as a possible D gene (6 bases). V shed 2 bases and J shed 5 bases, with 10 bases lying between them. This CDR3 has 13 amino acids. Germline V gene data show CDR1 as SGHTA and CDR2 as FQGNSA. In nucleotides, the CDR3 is TGTGCCAGCAGCTTAAGTCCGGGGGACGAGCAGTACTTC. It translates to CASSLSPGDEQYF.

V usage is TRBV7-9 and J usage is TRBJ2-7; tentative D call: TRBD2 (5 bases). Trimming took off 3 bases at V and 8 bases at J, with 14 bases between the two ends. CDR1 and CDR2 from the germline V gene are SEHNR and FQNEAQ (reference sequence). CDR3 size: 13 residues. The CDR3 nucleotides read TGTGCCAGCAGCTTTAGCGATCCCCCTCAGCAGTACTTC. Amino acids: CASSFSDPPQQYF.

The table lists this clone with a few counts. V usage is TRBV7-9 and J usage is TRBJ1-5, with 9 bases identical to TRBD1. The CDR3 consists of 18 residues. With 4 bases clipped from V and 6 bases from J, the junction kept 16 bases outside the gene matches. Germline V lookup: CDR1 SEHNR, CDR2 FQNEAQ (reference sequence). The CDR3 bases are TGTGCCAGCAGCTCGGCGGGGACAGGGAGTGGTGAGAGTCAGCCCCAGCATTTT. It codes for CASSSAGTGSGESQPQHF.

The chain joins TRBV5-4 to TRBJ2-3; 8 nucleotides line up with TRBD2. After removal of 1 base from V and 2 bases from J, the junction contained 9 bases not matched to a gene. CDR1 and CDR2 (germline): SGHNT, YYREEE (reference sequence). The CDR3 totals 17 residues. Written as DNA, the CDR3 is TGTGCCAGCAGCTTGACGACGTTAGCGGGGCTCACAGATACGCAGTATTTT. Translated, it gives CASSLTTLAGLTDTQYF. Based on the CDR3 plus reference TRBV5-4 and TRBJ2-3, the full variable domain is ETGVTQSPTHLIKTRGQQVTLRCSSQSGHNTVSWYQQALGQGPQFIFQYYREEENGRGNFPPRFSGLQFPNYSSELNVNALELDDSALYLCASSLTTLAGLTDTQYFGPGTRLTVL.

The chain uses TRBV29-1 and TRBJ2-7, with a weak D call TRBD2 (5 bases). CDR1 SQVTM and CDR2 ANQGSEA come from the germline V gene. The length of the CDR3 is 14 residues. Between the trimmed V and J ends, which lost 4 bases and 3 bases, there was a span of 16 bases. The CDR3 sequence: CSVVPAFGDYEQYF. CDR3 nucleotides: TGCAGCGTTGTTCCGGCCTTCGGGGACTACGAGCAGTACTTC.